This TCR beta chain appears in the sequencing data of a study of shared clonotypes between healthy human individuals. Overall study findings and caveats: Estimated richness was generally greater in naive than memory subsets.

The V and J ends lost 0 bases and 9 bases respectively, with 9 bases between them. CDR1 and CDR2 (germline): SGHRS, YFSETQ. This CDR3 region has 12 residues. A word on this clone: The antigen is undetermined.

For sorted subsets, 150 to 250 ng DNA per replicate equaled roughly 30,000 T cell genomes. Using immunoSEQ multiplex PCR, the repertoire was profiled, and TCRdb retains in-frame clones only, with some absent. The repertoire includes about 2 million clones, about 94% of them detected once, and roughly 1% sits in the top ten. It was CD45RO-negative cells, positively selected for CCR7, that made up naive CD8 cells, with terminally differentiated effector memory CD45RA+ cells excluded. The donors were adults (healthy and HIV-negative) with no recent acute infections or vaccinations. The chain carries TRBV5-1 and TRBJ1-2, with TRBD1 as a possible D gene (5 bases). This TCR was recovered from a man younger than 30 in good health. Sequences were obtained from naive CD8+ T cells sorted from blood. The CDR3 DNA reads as TGCGCCAGCAGCTTGGTTCAGGGCAGCTACACCTTC. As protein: CASSLVQGSYTF.